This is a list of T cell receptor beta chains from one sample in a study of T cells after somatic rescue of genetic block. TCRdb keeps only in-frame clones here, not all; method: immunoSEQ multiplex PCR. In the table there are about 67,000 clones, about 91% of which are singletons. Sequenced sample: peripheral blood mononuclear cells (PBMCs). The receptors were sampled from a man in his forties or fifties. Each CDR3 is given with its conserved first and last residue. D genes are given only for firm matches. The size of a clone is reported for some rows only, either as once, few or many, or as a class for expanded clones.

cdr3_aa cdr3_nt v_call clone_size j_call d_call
CASSRASGNTIYF TGTGCCAGCAGCCGGGCCTCTGGAAACACCATATATTTT TRBV7-2 . TRBJ1-3 .
CATRGSNQPQHF TGTGCCACCAGGGGTAGCAATCAGCCCCAGCATTTT TRBV2 . TRBJ1-5 .
CASSPEGRGNTEAFF TGCGCCAGCAGCCCGGAGGGCAGGGGGAACACTGAAGCTTTCTTT TRBV4-1 . TRBJ1-1 .
CASSLVYNTNTGELFF TGTGCCAGCAGTTTAGTTTATAATACGAACACCGGGGAGCTGTTTTTT TRBV28 . TRBJ2-2 .
CASSFTGEVYEQYF TGTGCCAGCAGTTTCACAGGGGAAGTCTACGAGCAGTACTTC TRBV28 . TRBJ2-7 TRBD1
CASSPGGRAETQYF TGTGCCAGCAGCCCGGGAGGGAGGGCAGAGACCCAGTACTTC TRBV9 . TRBJ2-5 TRBD2
CASSQDRGVGELFF TGCGCCAGCAGCCAAGATAGGGGGGTCGGGGAGCTGTTTTTT TRBV4-1 . TRBJ2-2 .
CASSLHGKSNQPQHF TGTGCCAGCAGCCTACACGGGAAGAGCAATCAGCCCCAGCATTTT TRBV11-2 . TRBJ1-5 .
CASRDTGFSYEQYF TGTGCCAGCAGAGATACAGGATTTTCGTACGAGCAGTACTTC TRBV2 once TRBJ2-7 .
CASSVVQGGQETQYF TGTGCCAGCAGCGTAGTACAGGGAGGCCAAGAGACCCAGTACTTC TRBV9 few TRBJ2-5 .
CASSISGSRETQYF TGTGCCAGTAGTATATCAGGGAGTCGAGAGACCCAGTACTTC TRBV19 . TRBJ2-5 .
CASSQTGQRNYGYTF TGTGCCAGCAGCCAGACAGGACAGCGTAACTATGGCTACACCTTC TRBV7-9 . TRBJ1-2 .
CASTADRAGRGTEAFF TGTGCCAGCACCGCGGACAGGGCCGGTCGGGGCACTGAAGCTTTCTTT TRBV2 . TRBJ1-1 TRBD1
CASSYSTVMNTEAFF TGTGCCAGCAGTTACTCTACAGTCATGAACACTGAAGCTTTCTTT TRBV6-6 . TRBJ1-1 .
CASTQTGIWDEQFF TGTGCCAGCACCCAAACAGGCATATGGGATGAGCAGTTCTTC TRBV16 . TRBJ2-1 .
CSALYQETQYF TGCAGTGCCCTGTACCAAGAGACCCAGTACTTC TRBV20-1 . TRBJ2-5 .
CASSLGFLAGEETQYF TGTGCCAGCAGCTTGGGGTTTCTAGCGGGGGAGGAGACCCAGTACTTC TRBV7-6 once TRBJ2-5 TRBD2
CASSPGGETQYF TGTGCCAGCTCACCAGGGGGAGAGACCCAGTACTTC TRBV18 . TRBJ2-5 .
CASSQEVGGWGDTQYF TGCGCCAGCAGCCAAGAAGTGGGGGGCTGGGGAGATACGCAGTATTTT TRBV4-1 . TRBJ2-3 .
CASSSTGNQPQHF TGTGCCAGCAGCTCGACAGGTAATCAGCCCCAGCATTTT TRBV5-8 . TRBJ1-5 .
CASSPDNTNTQYF TGTGCCAGCAGCCCAGATAACACAAATACGCAGTATTTT TRBV5-4 . TRBJ2-3 .
CASSFIGQGAFEKLFF TGTGCCAGCAGCTTCATAGGACAGGGAGCCTTTGAAAAACTGTTTTTT TRBV7-9 . TRBJ1-4 TRBD1
CASADSSSYNEQFF TGTGCCAGCGCCGACTCCAGCTCCTACAATGAGCAGTTCTTC TRBV9 . TRBJ2-1 .
CASSPPGQVITGELFF TGTGCCAGCAGCCCACCGGGACAGGTGATTACCGGGGAGCTGTTTTTT TRBV7-9 . TRBJ2-2 TRBD1
CASSLGGTSHLPLHF TGTGCCAGCAGCTTAGGAGGGACAAGTCATTTACCCCTCCACTTT TRBV11-2 . TRBJ1-6 .
CASSGRGGAQETQYF TGTGCCAGCAGTGGAAGGGGGGGAGCCCAAGAGACCCAGTACTTC TRBV6-5 . TRBJ2-5 .
CASSELAGVSGELFF TGTGCCAGCAGTGAATTAGCGGGGGTCTCCGGGGAGCTGTTTTTT TRBV2 . TRBJ2-2 TRBD2
CASSVQGEYNSPLHF TGCGCCAGCAGTGTCCAGGGTGAATATAATTCACCCCTCCACTTT TRBV5-1 few TRBJ1-6 .
CASSAQNLAGFYNEQFF TGCGCCAGCAGTGCCCAAAATCTAGCGGGGTTCTACAATGAGCAGTTCTTC TRBV10-2 . TRBJ2-1 TRBD2
CASSEQRSYNEQFF TGTGCCAGCAGTGAGCAGAGATCCTACAATGAGCAGTTCTTC TRBV11-2 . TRBJ2-1 .
CSVSARTNTEAFF TGCAGCGTCTCAGCCCGGACGAACACTGAAGCTTTCTTT TRBV29-1 few TRBJ1-1 .
CASSLAGLAGDNEQFF TGCGCCAGCAGCTTGGCCGGGCTAGCGGGAGACAATGAGCAGTTCTTC TRBV5-1 . TRBJ2-1 TRBD2
CASSYSRTGDADTQYF TGTGCCAGCAGTTACTCGAGAACAGGGGATGCAGATACGCAGTATTTT TRBV6-6 . TRBJ2-3 TRBD1
CASSLVSQLNTGELFF TGCGCCAGCAGCTTGGTCAGCCAGTTGAACACCGGGGAGCTGTTTTTT TRBV5-1 . TRBJ2-2 .
CASSFDRVDSPLHF TGTGCCAGCAGCTTCGACAGGGTGGATTCACCCCTCCACTTT TRBV9 . TRBJ1-6 TRBD1
CASSLGLPTDTQYF TGTGCCAGCAGCTTGGGACTCCCCACAGATACGCAGTATTTT TRBV5-8 . TRBJ2-3 .
CASSERATSTDTQYF TGTGCCAGCAGCGAAAGGGCTACTAGCACAGATACGCAGTATTTT TRBV7-9 . TRBJ2-3 .
CASSLMQGGGYTF TGTGCCAGCAGTTTAATGCAGGGGGGCGGCTACACCTTC TRBV27 . TRBJ1-2 TRBD1
CASRDRAYTDTQYF TGTGCCAGCAGGGACAGGGCATACACAGATACGCAGTATTTT TRBV6-5 . TRBJ2-3 TRBD1